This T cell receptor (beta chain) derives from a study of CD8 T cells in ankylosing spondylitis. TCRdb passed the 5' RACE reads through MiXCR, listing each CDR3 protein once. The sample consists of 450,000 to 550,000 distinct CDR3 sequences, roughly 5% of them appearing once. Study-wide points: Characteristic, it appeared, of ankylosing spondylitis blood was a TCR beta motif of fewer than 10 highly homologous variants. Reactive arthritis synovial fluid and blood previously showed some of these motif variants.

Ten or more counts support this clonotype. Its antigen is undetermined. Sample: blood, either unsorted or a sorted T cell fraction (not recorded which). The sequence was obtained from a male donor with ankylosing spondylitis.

The CDR3 DNA sequence: TGCAGCGTCGACAGGGTGGGTTCCTACGAGCAGTACTTC. This sequence encodes CSVDRVGSYEQYF. The V gene is TRBV29-1, the J gene TRBJ2-7; 7 nucleotides agree with TRBD1. V trimming: 6 bases; J trimming: 1 base; junction bases outside the gene matches: 6. The germline gives CDR1 SQVTM, CDR2 ANQGSEA. The CDR3 extends over 13 amino acids.